These T cell receptor beta chains were read from a single sample in a study of cytomegalovirus exposure and HLA in healthy donors. Libraries were prepared by immunoSEQ multiplex PCR; TCRdb keeps only in-frame clonotypes and omits some of them. This table holds fewer than 120,000 clones, approximately 82% found once. Sequenced input: PBMCs. These receptors originate from a man younger than 45 in good health and CMV-seropositive. The CDR3 runs from the conserved cysteine through the conserved F or W. D genes are given only for firm matches.

TRBJ1-3 | - | TRBV28 | CASSLGTLENTIYF | TGTGCCAGCAGTTTAGGGACTTTGGAAAACACCATATATTTT
TRBJ2-1 | - | TRBV5-8 | CASTTTGSSYNEQFF | TGTGCCAGCACGACTACGGGGAGCTCCTACAATGAGCAGTTCTTC
TRBJ2-7 | - | TRBV6-1 | CASSEIAGSGEQYF | TGTGCCAGCAGTGAAATAGCCGGGAGCGGCGAGCAGTACTTC
TRBJ2-1 | TRBD2 | TRBV6-6 | CASSSLAGDNNEQFF | TGTGCCAGCAGTTCCCTAGCGGGGGATAACAATGAGCAGTTCTTC
TRBJ2-7 | - | TRBV9 | CASSVAQGKGVYEQYF | TGTGCCAGCAGCGTAGCACAGGGAAAGGGGGTATACGAGCAGTACTTC
TRBJ2-5 | TRBD2 | TRBV9 | CASSASGTKETQYF | TGTGCCAGCAGCGCATCCGGGACTAAGGAGACCCAGTACTTC
TRBJ1-1 | - | TRBV7-2 | CASSLPTGVAEAFF | TGTGCCAGCAGCTTGCCCACCGGGGTGGCTGAAGCTTTCTTT
TRBJ1-6 | TRBD1 | TRBV27 | CASSLMPPGQYNSPLHF | TGTGCCAGCAGCTTGATGCCTCCGGGACAGTATAATTCACCCCTCCACTTT
TRBJ1-4 | TRBD1 | TRBV14 | CASSQVLGQGEKLFF | TGTGCCAGCAGCCAAGTGTTGGGACAGGGGGAAAAACTGTTTTTT
TRBJ1-6 | TRBD1 | TRBV14 | CASSQVHLDRGPYNSPLHF | TGTGCCAGCAGCCAAGTTCACCTAGACAGGGGTCCCTATAATTCACCCCTCCACTTT
TRBJ2-5 | TRBD2 | TRBV27 | CASSLLGGSQETQYF | TGTGCCAGCAGTTTATTGGGGGGGTCCCAAGAGACCCAGTACTTC
TRBJ2-7 | - | TRBV5-1 | CASSLGQNGYEQYF | TGCGCCAGCAGCTTGGGGCAGAATGGCTACGAGCAGTACTTC